This TCR beta chain was sequenced in a study of regulatory T cells in long-lasting Graves disease. Study-level findings and limits: Persistent Graves' disease cases displayed lower TCR diversity than newly diagnosed ones.

Stated time point: newly diagnosed GD, antithyroid drugs for less than 3 months. Construction of the TCR library relied on RNA isolated from PBMCs. This clonotype was seen ten or more times. Its antigen is unknown. Library construction for TCR beta used iRepertoire HTBI primers and Arm-PCR of CDR3 regions. One entry per CDR3 protein results from TCRdb running MiXCR on the multiplex PCR reads. Among approximately 540,000 distinct CDR3 sequences, more than 10% were seen once, and the ten largest hold roughly 9.3%. CDR1 and CDR2 (germline): SGHTA, FQGTGA. V was trimmed by 6 bases and J by 1 base, leaving 12 bases between them. CDR3 length equals 14 residues. These same data were also listed under a study on T cells in Graves' hyperthyroidism and ophthalmopathy.

This receptor was identified in a woman aged 30 to 39 with Graves disease. The sample here was peripheral blood mononuclear cells (PBMCs), taken at new diagnosis, from a patient treated with antithyroid drugs. The rearrangement uses TRBV7-3 and TRBJ1-1, with D unresolved. CDR3 amino acids: CASSYEGSNTEAFF. The CDR3 nucleotides are TGTGCCAGCAGTTACGAGGGATCGAACACTGAAGCTTTCTTT. Full variable domain (outside the CDR3, taken from reference TRBV7-3 and TRBJ1-1): GAGVSQTPSNKVTEKGKYVELRCDPISGHTALYWYRQSLGQGPEFLIYFQGTGAADDSGLPNDRFFAVRPEGSVSTLKIQRTERGDSAVYLCASSYEGSNTEAFFGQGTRLTVV.